These 12 T cell receptor beta chains came from one sample sequenced in a study of T cell changes during pregnancy in multiple sclerosis. Generated by immunoSEQ multiplex PCR, the TCRdb table keeps only in-frame clones and is missing some. The repertoire holds fewer than 45,000 clones, with approximately 90% as singletons. The input for sequencing was CD8+ T cells from peripheral blood mononuclear cells, taken after pregnancy. These receptors were obtained from a female donor in good health, enrolled as a control in a pregnancy study.

The V call is TRBV4-3, the J call TRBJ2-5; the match to TRBD1 covers 8 bases. The CDR3 has 18 residues. V was pared by 1 base and J by 1 base, with 11 bases of the junction left unmatched. Germline CDR1 and CDR2: LGHNA and YSLEER. The CDR3 bases are TGCGCCAGCAGCCAAGTTTATAAAGGAGACAGGGGCCAAGAGACCCAGTACTTC. Protein product: CASSQVYKGDRGQETQYF.

This rearrangement joins TRBV27 to TRBJ2-3, with TRBD2 matching 9 bases. CDR1 is MNHEY, CDR2 SMNVEV, per germline (reference sequence). Unmatched junction bases numbered 9, after V lost 8 bases and J lost 3 bases. The CDR3 covers 15 residues. The CDR3 region has the DNA TGTGCCAGCTCGCCGGGGCGGGGGGGAACAGATACGCAGTATTTT. Translated: CASSPGRGGTDTQYF.

The CDR3 bases are TGTGCCAGCAGTGTTTCCGCGTTGACAGGGGTCGTTTACGAGCAGTACTTC. It codes for CASSVSALTGVVYEQYF. The rearrangement links TRBV6-1 to TRBJ2-5; 8 bases line up with TRBD1. The end of the DNA fits TRBJ2-7 better, so the J call may be wrong. CDR1 and CDR2 (germline): MNHNS, SASEGT. The CDR3 runs to 17 residues.

There are a few counts of this clone. The chain has TRBV4-3 and TRBJ2-1; possibly TRBD2 for D (5 bases). The length of the CDR3 is 15 residues. Trimming removed 0 bases from V and 5 bases from J, with 11 bases in between. Germline CDR1 and CDR2: LGHNA and YSLEER. Written as DNA, the CDR3 is TGCGCCAGCAGCCAAGAACTGAGGGATAACAATGAGCAGTTCTTC. It translates to CASSQELRDNNEQFF.

On this clone itself: One junction end disagrees with the germline gene, perhaps due to a read error. The genes are TRBV7-2 and TRBJ2-7, with 13 positions matching TRBD2. This CDR3 has 13 amino acids. Germline V gene sequence: CDR1 SGHTA, CDR2 FQGNSA. In DNA form, the CDR3 reads TGTGCCAGCAGCCCAACTAGCGGGGGGGCCGGGGACTTC. Protein sequence: CASSPTSGGAGDF.

This clone occurred a few times. The chain has TRBV4-1 and TRBJ1-1; tentatively, D is TRBD1 (5 bases). The length of the CDR3 is 13 residues. Deletions cut 5 bases from V and 0 bases from J, with 7 bases between. From germline, CDR1 is MGHRA and CDR2 YSYEKL. CDR3 DNA: TGCGCCAGCAGCGTGACAGTGAACACTGAAGCTTTCTTT. Its translation is CASSVTVNTEAFF.

The rearrangement joins TRBV4-3 to TRBJ2-3; TRBD1 matches 8 bases. The CDR3 is made up of 13 amino acids. Germline assignment: CDR1 LGHNA and CDR2 YSLEER. V was pared by 3 bases and J by 8 bases, with 4 bases of the junction left unmatched. The CDR3 coding sequence is TGCGCCAGCAGCCAGGGACAGGCCGGTACGCAGTATTTT. It encodes CASSQGQAGTQYF.

This sequence joins TRBV5-4 and TRBJ1-1; 7 bases map to TRBD1. The CDR3 runs to 15 residues. J gave up 0 bases and V 7 bases, and 9 bases lay outside the gene matches. Germline V gene lookup returns CDR1 SGHNT and CDR2 YYREEE (reference sequence). CDR3 residues: CASQDRERMNTEAFF. The CDR3 DNA is TGTGCCAGCCAAGACAGGGAGAGGATGAACACTGAAGCTTTCTTT.

This clone is medium-sized. This chain joins TRBV4-3 and TRBJ2-7; 9 bases map to TRBD2. The trim removed 0 bases at V and 5 bases at J, leaving 14 bases unmatched. The CDR3 is made up of 18 amino acids. The germline V gene encodes CDR1 LGHNA and CDR2 YSLEER. For the CDR3, the DNA is TGCGCCAGCAGCCAAGAAGGGGTACGAGCGGGGGGCCCCAACGAGCAGTACTTC. It translates to CASSQEGVRAGGPNEQYF.

V usage is TRBV5-1 and J usage is TRBJ2-7; D is perhaps TRBD1 (5 bases). The CDR3 sequence is 14 residues long. V lost 1 base, J lost 5 bases, and 13 bases lay in between. Per germline, CDR1 SGHRS and CDR2 YFSETQ. The CDR3 loop is CASSLRSGSHEQYF. CDR3 sequence (DNA): TGCGCCAGCAGCTTGAGGTCAGGGTCCCACGAGCAGTACTTC.

The genes are TRBV28 and TRBJ1-2; possible D gene TRBD1, 5 bases. The CDR3 spans 13 residues. The V end lost 2 bases, the J end lost 5 bases, and 9 bases lay between the germline ends. CDR1 is MDHEN, CDR2 SYDVKM, per germline. The CDR3 DNA follows: TGTGCCAGCAGTTTACGACAGCTGTATGGCTACACCTTC. This translates into CASSLRQLYGYTF.

This clone came up a few times. The chain links TRBV5-6 to TRBJ1-1; the D is unclear. CDR3 size: 14 residues. CDR1 and CDR2 from the germline V gene are SGHDT and YYEEEE. Trimming stripped 0 bases from V and 2 bases from J, with 8 bases between. The CDR3 nucleotides read TGTGCCAGCAGCTTGGGAGAATTCAACACTGAAGCTTTCTTT. Its protein is CASSLGEFNTEAFF.